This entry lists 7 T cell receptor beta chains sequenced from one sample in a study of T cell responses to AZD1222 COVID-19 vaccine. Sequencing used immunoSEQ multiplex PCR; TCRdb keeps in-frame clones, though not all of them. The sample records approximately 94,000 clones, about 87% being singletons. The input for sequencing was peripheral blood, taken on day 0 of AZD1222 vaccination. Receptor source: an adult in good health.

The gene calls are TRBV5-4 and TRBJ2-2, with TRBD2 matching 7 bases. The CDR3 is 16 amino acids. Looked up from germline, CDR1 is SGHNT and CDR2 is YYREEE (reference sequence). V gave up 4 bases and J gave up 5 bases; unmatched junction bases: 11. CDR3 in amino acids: CASSPIAGLRTGELFF. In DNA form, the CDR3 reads TGTGCCAGCAGCCCAATAGCGGGTCTCCGGACCGGGGAGCTGTTTTTT.

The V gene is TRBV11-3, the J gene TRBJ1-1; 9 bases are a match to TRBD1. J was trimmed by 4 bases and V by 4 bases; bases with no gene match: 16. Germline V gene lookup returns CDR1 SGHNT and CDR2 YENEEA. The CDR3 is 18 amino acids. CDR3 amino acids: CASSSRPGQGPRSTEAFF. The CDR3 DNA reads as TGTGCCAGCAGCTCAAGACCGGGACAGGGTCCGCGGAGCACTGAAGCTTTCTTT.

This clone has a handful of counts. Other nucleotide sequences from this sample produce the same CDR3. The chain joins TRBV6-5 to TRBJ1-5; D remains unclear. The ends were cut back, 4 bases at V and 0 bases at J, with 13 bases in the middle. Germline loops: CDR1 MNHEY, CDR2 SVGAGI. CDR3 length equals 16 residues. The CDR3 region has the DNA TGTGCCAGCAGTTCACCAGGAGGGTATAGCAATCAGCCCCAGCATTTT. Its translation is CASSSPGGYSNQPQHF.

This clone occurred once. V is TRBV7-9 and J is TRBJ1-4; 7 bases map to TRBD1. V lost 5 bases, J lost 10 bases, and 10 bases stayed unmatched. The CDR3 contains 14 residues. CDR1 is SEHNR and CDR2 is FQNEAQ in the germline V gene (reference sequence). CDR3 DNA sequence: TGTGCCAGCAGCCTAGGGACAGATAGGGCAAAACTGTTTTTT. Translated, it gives CASSLGTDRAKLFF.

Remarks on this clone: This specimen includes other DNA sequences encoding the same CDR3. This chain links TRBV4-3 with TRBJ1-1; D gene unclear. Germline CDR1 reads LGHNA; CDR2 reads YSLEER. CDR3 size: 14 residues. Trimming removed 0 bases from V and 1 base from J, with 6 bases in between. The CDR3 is CASSQDRGNTEAFF. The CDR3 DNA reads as TGCGCCAGCAGCCAAGATAGAGGGAACACTGAAGCTTTCTTT.

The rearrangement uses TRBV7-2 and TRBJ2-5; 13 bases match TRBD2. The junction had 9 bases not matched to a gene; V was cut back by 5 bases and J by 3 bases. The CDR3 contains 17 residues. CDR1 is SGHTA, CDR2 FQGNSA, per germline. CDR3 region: CASSAAPGLAGKETQYF. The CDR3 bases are TGTGCCAGCAGCGCGGCCCCGGGACTAGCGGGAAAAGAGACCCAGTACTTC.

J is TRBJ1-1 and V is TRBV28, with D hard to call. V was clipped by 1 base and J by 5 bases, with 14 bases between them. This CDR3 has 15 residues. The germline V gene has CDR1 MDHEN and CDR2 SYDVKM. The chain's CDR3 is CASSLFPGAGTEAFF. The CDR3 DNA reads TGTGCCAGCAGTTTATTTCCCGGAGCGGGAACTGAAGCTTTCTTT.